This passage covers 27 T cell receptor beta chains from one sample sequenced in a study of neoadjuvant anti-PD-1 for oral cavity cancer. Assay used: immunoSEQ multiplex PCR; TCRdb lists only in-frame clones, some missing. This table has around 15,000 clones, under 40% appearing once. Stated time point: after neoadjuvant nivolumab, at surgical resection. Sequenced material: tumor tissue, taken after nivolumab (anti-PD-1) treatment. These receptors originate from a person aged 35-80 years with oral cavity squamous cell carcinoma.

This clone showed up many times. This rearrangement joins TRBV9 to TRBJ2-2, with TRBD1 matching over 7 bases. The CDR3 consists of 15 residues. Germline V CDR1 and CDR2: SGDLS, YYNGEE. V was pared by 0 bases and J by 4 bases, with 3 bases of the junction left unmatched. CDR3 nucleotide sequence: TGTGCCAGCAGCGTAGGAGGGGGCCGCACCGGGGAGCTGTTTTTT. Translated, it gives CASSVGGGRTGELFF.

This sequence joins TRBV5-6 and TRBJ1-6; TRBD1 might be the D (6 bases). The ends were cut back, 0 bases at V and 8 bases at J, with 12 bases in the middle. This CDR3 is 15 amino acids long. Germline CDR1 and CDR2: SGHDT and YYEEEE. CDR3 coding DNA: TGTGCCAGCAGCTTGGATGGGACATGGGATTCACCCCTCCACTTT. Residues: CASSLDGTWDSPLHF.

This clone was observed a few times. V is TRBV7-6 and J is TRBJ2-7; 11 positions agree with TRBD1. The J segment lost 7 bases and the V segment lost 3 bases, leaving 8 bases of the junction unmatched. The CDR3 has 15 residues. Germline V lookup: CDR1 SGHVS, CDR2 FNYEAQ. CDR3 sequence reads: CASSFLGQGAGEQYF. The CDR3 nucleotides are TGTGCCAGCAGCTTTTTAGGACAGGGGGCGGGGGAGCAGTACTTC.

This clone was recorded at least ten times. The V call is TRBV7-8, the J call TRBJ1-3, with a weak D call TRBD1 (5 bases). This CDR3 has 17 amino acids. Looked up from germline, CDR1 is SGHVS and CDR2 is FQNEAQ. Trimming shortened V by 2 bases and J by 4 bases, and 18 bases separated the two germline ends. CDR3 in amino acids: CASSLTVAAGIGNTIYF. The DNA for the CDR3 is TGTGCCAGCAGCTTAACGGTTGCGGCAGGGATAGGAAACACCATATATTTT.

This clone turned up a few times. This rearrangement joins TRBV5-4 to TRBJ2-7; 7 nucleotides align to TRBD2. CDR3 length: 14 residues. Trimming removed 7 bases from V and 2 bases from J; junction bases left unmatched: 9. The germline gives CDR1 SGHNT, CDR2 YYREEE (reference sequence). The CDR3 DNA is TGTGCCAGCGCGGTTTGGGGGGGAGCCTACGAGCAGTACTTC. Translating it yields CASAVWGGAYEQYF.

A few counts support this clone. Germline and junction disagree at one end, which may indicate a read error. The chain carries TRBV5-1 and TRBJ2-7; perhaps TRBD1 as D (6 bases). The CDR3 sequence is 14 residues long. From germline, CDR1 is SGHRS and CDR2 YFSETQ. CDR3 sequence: CASRLDSGQVGEYF. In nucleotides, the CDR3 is TGCGCCAGCAGGTTGGACAGTGGCCAGGTCGGGGAGTACTTC.

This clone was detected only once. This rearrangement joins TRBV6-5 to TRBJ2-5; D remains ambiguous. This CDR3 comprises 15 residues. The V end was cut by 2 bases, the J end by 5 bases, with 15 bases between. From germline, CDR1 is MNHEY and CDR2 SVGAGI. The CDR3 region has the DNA TGTGCCAGCAGTTACCGACACTCTTGGGGTGAGACCCAGTACTTC. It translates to CASSYRHSWGETQYF.

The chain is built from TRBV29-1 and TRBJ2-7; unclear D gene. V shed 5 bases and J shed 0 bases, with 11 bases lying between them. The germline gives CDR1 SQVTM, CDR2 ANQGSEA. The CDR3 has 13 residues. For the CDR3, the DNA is TGCAGCGTTCGGCCCACAAGCTCCTACGAGCAGTACTTC. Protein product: CSVRPTSSYEQYF.

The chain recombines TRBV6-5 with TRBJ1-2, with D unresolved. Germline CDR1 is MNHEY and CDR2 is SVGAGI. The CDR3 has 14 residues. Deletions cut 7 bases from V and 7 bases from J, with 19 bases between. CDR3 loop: CASTLRVPPSGYTF. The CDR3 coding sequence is TGTGCCAGCACCCTAAGGGTTCCACCGTCTGGCTACACCTTC.

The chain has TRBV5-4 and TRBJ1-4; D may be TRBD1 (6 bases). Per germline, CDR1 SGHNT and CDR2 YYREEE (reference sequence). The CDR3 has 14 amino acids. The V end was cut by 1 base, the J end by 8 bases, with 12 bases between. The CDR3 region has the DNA TGTGCCAGCAGCTTGTCTGGGGGGCGGGAAAAACTGTTTTTT. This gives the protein CASSLSGGREKLFF.

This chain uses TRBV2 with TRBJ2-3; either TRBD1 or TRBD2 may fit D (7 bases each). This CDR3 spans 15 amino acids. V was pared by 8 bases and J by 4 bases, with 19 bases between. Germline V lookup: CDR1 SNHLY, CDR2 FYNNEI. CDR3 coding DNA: TGTGCCAGCCTCCGAGCGACAGGGAGGGCAGATACGCAGTATTTT. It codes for CASLRATGRADTQYF.

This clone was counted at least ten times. The CDR3 region is CASSFIPGQGANYGYTF. In nucleotides, the CDR3 is TGTGCCAGCAGCTTTATTCCGGGGCAGGGAGCTAACTATGGCTACACCTTC. The rearrangement links TRBV7-8 to TRBJ1-2; the D gene is possibly TRBD1 (5 bases). Germline loops: CDR1 SGHVS, CDR2 FQNEAQ. Trimming took off 3 bases at V and 0 bases at J, with 17 bases between the two ends. The length of the CDR3 is 17 residues.

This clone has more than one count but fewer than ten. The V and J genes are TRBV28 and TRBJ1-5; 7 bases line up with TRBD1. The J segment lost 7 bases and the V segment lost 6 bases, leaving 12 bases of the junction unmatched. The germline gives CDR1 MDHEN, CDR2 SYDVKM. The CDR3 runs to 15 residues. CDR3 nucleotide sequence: TGTGCCAGCAGCCTACAAGCGACAGGGCAACAGCCCCAGCATTTT. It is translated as CASSLQATGQQPQHF.

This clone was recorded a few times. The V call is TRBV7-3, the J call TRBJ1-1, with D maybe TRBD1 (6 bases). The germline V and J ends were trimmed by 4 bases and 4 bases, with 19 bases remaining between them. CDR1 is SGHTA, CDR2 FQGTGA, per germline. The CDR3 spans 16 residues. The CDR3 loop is CASSSSGVGGGTEAFF. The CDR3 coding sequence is TGTGCCAGCAGCTCCTCCGGGGTAGGGGGAGGCACTGAAGCTTTCTTT.

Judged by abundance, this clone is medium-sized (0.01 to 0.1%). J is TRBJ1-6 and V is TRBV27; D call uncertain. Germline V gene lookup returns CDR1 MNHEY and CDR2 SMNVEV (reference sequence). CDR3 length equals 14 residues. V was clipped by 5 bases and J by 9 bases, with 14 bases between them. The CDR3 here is CASSPGREASPLHF. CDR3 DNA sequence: TGTGCCAGCAGTCCCGGACGGGAAGCTTCACCCCTCCACTTT.

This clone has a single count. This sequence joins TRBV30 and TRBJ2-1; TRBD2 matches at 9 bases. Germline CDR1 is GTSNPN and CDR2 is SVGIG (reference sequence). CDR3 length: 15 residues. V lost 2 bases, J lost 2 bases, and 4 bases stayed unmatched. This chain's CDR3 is CAWSRGGAAYNEQFF. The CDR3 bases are TGTGCCTGGAGTCGCGGGGGGGCAGCCTACAATGAGCAGTTCTTC. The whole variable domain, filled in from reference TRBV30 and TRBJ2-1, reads SQTIHQWPATLVQPVGSPLSLECTVEGTSNPNLYWYRQAAGRGLQLLFYSVGIGQISSEVPQNLSASRPQDRQFILSSKKLLLSDSGFYLCAWSRGGAAYNEQFFGPGTRLTVL.

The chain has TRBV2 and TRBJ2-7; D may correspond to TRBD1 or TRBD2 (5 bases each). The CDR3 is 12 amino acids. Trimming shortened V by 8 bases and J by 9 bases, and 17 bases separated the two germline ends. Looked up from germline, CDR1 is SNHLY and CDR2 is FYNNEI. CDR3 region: CASATGTVLQYF. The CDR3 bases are TGTGCCAGCGCCACCGGGACGGTTCTGCAGTACTTC.

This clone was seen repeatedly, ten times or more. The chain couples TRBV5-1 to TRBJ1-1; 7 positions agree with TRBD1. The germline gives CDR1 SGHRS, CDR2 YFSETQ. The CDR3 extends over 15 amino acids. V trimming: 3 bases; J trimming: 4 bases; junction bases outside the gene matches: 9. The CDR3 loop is CASSSQGGLATEAFF. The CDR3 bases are TGCGCCAGCAGCTCTCAGGGGGGGTTGGCCACTGAAGCTTTCTTT.

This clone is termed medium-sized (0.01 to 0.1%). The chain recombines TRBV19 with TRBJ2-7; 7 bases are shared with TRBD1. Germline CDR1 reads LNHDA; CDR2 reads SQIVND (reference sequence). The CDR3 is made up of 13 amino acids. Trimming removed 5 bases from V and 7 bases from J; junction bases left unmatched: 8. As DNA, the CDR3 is TGTGCCAGTAGTTCGAAGGGGGCTTGGGAGCAGTACTTC. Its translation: CASSSKGAWEQYF.

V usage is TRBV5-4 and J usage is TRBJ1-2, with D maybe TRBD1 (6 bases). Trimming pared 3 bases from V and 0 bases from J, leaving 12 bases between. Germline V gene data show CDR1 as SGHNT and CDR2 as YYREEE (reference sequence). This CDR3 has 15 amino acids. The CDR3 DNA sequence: TGTGCCAGCAGCTCCAGACAGGCCTCTAACTATGGCTACACCTTC. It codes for CASSSRQASNYGYTF. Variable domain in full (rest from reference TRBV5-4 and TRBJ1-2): ETGVTQSPTHLIKTRGQQVTLRCSSQSGHNTVSWYQQALGQGPQFIFQYYREEENGRGNFPPRFSGLQFPNYSSELNVNALELDDSALYLCASSSRQASNYGYTFGSGTRLTVV.

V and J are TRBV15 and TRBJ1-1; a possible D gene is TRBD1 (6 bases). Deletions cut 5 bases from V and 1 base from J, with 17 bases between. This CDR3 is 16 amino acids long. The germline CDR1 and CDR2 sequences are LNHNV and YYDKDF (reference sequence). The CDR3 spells CATSSLGRTANTEAFF. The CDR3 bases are TGTGCCACCAGCTCCCTCGGTCGGACAGCGAACACTGAAGCTTTCTTT.

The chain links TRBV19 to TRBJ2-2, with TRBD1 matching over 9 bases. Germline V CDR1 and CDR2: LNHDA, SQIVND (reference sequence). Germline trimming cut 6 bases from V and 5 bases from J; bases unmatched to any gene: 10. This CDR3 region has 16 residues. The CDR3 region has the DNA TGTGCCAGTAGGGCAACAGGGGGCCGACGGACCGGGGAGCTGTTTTTT. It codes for CASRATGGRRTGELFF.

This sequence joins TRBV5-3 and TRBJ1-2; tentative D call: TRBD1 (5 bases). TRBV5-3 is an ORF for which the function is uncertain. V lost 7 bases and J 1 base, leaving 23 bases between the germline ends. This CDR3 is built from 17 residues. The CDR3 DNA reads TGTGCCAGACAAGAATCTTGGCAGGGAACTCTTAACTATGGCTACACCTTC. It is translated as CARQESWQGTLNYGYTF.

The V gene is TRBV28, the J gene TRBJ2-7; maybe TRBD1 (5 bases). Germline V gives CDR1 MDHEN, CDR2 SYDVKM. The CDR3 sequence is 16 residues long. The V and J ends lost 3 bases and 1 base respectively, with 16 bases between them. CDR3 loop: CASSFQGRVLSYEQYF. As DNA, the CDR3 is TGTGCCAGCAGTTTTCAGGGTCGGGTTTTGTCCTACGAGCAGTACTTC.

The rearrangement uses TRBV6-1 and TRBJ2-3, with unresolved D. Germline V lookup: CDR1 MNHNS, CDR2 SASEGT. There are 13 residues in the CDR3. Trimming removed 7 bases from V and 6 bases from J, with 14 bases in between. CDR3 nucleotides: TGTGCCAGCAATTTACCCCCAGTGGATACGCAGTATTTT. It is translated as CASNLPPVDTQYF.

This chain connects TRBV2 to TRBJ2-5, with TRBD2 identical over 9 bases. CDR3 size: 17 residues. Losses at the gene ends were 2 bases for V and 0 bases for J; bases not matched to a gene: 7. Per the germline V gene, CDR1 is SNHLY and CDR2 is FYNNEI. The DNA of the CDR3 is TGTGCCAGCAGTGAACGGCGCGGGGGGGCCTACCAAGAGACCCAGTACTTC. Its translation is CASSERRGGAYQETQYF.

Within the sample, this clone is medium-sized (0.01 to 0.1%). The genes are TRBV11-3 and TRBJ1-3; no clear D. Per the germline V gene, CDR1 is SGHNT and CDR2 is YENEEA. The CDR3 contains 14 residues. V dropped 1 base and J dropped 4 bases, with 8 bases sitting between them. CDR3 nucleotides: TGTGCCAGCAGCTTAGGGCAGCCCGGAAACACCATATATTTT. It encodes CASSLGQPGNTIYF.